The next 30 T cell receptor beta chains were all read from a single sample in a study of beta chain features in type 1 diabetes (dated by TCRdb to between 2018 and 2020). The protocol used for the library was the immunoSEQ multiplex PCR assay. The High Capacity cDNA Reverse Transcription Kit was used to reverse transcribe all of the isolated RNA, meaning that expressed TCRB transcripts were what got sequenced. TCRdb re-hosts the immuneACCESS table, in-frame sequences only. Its copies lack some clones; in the studies checked, an unresolved V gene accounts for under half of them, and the cause for the rest is not known. The sample table shows under 450,000 clones, and around 14% are seen once. Approximately 0.038% of the sample goes to the ten largest clones. Sequences were obtained from naive CD4+ T cells from blood. The meaning of the sample's cell subset or site label: true naive CD4+ T cells. The origin of the receptors is a young man in good health.

The genes are TRBV9 and TRBJ2-7, with TRBD1 matching 7 bases. The CDR3 is made up of 15 amino acids. J gave up 2 bases and V 2 bases, and 7 bases lay outside the gene matches. CDR1 is SGDLS and CDR2 is YYNGEE in the germline V gene. CDR3 sequence: CASSVAGTETYEQYF. In DNA form, the CDR3 reads TGTGCCAGCAGCGTTGCCGGGACAGAGACCTACGAGCAGTACTTC.

This clone was counted only a few times. The V and J genes are TRBV11-2 and TRBJ2-5, with a weak D call TRBD2 (5 bases). The length of the CDR3 is 13 residues. Deletions cut 3 bases from V and 1 base from J, with 6 bases between. CDR1 is SGHAT, CDR2 FQNNGV, per germline. CDR3: CASSFGSQETQYF. The CDR3, as DNA: TGTGCCAGCAGCTTTGGGAGCCAAGAGACCCAGTACTTC.

V gene TRBV6-6 combines with J gene TRBJ2-7; no clear D gene. Trimming shortened V by 2 bases and J by 3 bases, and 14 bases separated the two germline ends. The CDR3 covers 15 residues. The germline V gene has CDR1 MNHNY and CDR2 SVGAGI (reference sequence). The DNA of the CDR3 is TGTGCCAGCAGTTACGCCCTGGAACTGGGCTACGAGCAGTACGTC. As protein: CASSYALELGYEQYV.

The rearrangement links TRBV9 to TRBJ2-3, with 9 bases fitting TRBD2. The germline CDR1 and CDR2 sequences are SGDLS and YYNGEE. The trim removed 3 bases at V and 5 bases at J, leaving 1 base unmatched. The CDR3 consists of 13 residues. CDR3 sequence: CASSGLAVDTQYF. CDR3 bases: TGTGCCAGCAGCGGACTAGCGGTAGATACGCAGTATTTT.

This clone has just a few counts. The chain employs TRBV16 and TRBJ2-5, with D uncertain. Germline V gene data show CDR1 as KGHSY and CDR2 as FQNENV. The CDR3 loop spans 14 amino acids. V was shortened by 1 base and J by 4 bases, with 10 bases between the two germline ends. The CDR3 is CASSQWSPGETQYF. The CDR3 DNA reads as TGTGCCAGCAGCCAATGGTCTCCCGGAGAGACCCAGTACTTC.

This clone was seen more than once but under ten times. This sample includes further DNA sequences coding for the same CDR3. The chain has TRBV7-2 and TRBJ1-2, with TRBD1 matching over 8 bases. Germline V lookup: CDR1 SGHTA, CDR2 FQGNSA. The CDR3 is made up of 15 amino acids. J lost 5 bases, V lost 5 bases, and 10 bases had no gene match. The CDR3 here is CASSTPGQGSYGYTF. Written as DNA, the CDR3 is TGTGCCAGCAGCACCCCTGGACAGGGTAGTTATGGCTACACCTTC.

J is TRBJ1-5 and V is TRBV7-2; D is ambiguous. Trimming cost V 5 bases and J 2 bases, with 10 bases left between them. Germline CDR1 is SGHTA and CDR2 is FQGNSA. The CDR3 sequence is 14 residues long. CDR3 DNA sequence: TGTGCCAGCAGCCCATCTATTGGCAATCAGCCCCAGCATTTT. Protein product: CASSPSIGNQPQHF.

The chain links TRBV25-1 to TRBJ2-7, with D perhaps matching TRBD1 (5 bases). Trimming took 2 bases from V and 2 from J, leaving 13 bases between them. The CDR3 is 15 amino acids. Germline values: CDR1 MGHDK, CDR2 SYGVNS. CDR3 DNA: TGTGCCAGCAGTGAAGGGGCCGTCCGTACCTACGAGCAGTACTTC. Translated: CASSEGAVRTYEQYF.

The V call is TRBV30, the J call TRBJ2-5; D is unclear. Looked up from germline, CDR1 is GTSNPN and CDR2 is SVGIG (reference sequence). This CDR3 is built from 12 residues. With 1 base removed from V and 2 bases from J, the gap between germline ends came to 5 bases. CDR3 sequence: CAWSGQQETQYF. CDR3 coding DNA: TGTGCCTGGAGTGGTCAGCAAGAGACCCAGTACTTC.

CDR3 nucleotides: TGTGCTAGTGGTTTCCTGTCCAGCGGGGATTACGAGCAGTACTTC. Encoded protein: CASGFLSSGDYEQYF. The genes are TRBV12-5 and TRBJ2-7; 7 bases match TRBD2. The germline CDR1 and CDR2 sequences are LGHNT and FRNRAP. The CDR3 contains 15 residues. V shed 3 bases, J shed 4 bases, and the junction held 9 bases outside the gene matches.

This chain links TRBV9 with TRBJ2-7; D gene ambiguous. V was pared by 3 bases and J by 1 base, with 11 bases between. This CDR3 has 14 amino acids. Germline V lookup: CDR1 SGDLS, CDR2 YYNGEE. The chain's CDR3 is CASSASALSYEQYF. The CDR3 DNA is TGTGCCAGCAGCGCGTCAGCACTATCCTACGAGCAGTACTTC.

This clone has more than one count but fewer than ten. CDR3 DNA: TGTGCCAGCAGCGCGGGAGCGGGGGGCAGGACCCACGAGCAGTACTTC. Its translation: CASSAGAGGRTHEQYF. V is TRBV9 and J is TRBJ2-7; 9 bases fit TRBD2. This CDR3 comprises 16 residues. Germline CDR1 SGDLS, CDR2 YYNGEE. The J segment lost 5 bases and the V segment lost 3 bases, leaving 12 bases of the junction unmatched.

This clone was seen more than once but under ten times. The V call is TRBV7-9, the J call TRBJ2-3, with TRBD1 matching over 7 bases. The germline gives CDR1 SEHNR, CDR2 FQNEAQ (reference sequence). J was trimmed by 1 base and V by 5 bases; bases with no gene match: 6. CDR3 length equals 15 residues. The CDR3 spells CASSVGTVRTDTQYF. CDR3 bases: TGTGCCAGCAGCGTCGGGACAGTCCGCACAGATACGCAGTATTTT.

This sequence joins TRBV4-1 and TRBJ2-5, with no clear D. Germline CDR1 MGHRA, CDR2 YSYEKL. V was pared by 0 bases and J by 1 base, with 15 bases between. This CDR3 contains 17 residues. DNA of the CDR3: TGCGCCAGCAGCCAAGAGGCAGTAGGTGGGTTCCAAGAGACCCAGTACTTC. Translation: CASSQEAVGGFQETQYF.

The V call is TRBV4-3, the J call TRBJ2-6; no firm D call. V was cut by 3 bases and J by 2 bases, with 11 bases left in between. The length of the CDR3 is 16 residues. Germline CDR1 reads LGHNA; CDR2 reads YSLEER. In DNA, the CDR3 is TGCGCCAGCAGCCAGGTTACCTTTGCTGGGGCCAACGTCCTGACTTTC. Its protein is CASSQVTFAGANVLTF.

In DNA, the CDR3 is TGTGCCAGCAGCGAATTCCGGCGCGGACTAAAGGTTTTCAATGAGCAGTTCTTC. It yields the protein CASSEFRRGLKVFNEQFF. The rearrangement links TRBV7-9 to TRBJ2-1; D may be TRBD2 (6 bases). The CDR3 extends over 18 amino acids. The germline V and J ends were trimmed by 5 bases and 6 bases, with 26 bases remaining between them. Germline CDR1 and CDR2: SEHNR and FQNEAQ (reference sequence).

This chain links TRBV9 with TRBJ2-1; 12 bases are a match to TRBD2. V trimming: 3 bases; J trimming: 7 bases; junction bases outside the gene matches: 2. The germline CDR1 and CDR2 sequences are SGDLS and YYNGEE. The CDR3 has 14 residues. As DNA, the CDR3 is TGTGCCAGCAGCGCCGGACTAGCGGGGAATGAGCAGTTCTTC. It encodes CASSAGLAGNEQFF.

The chain recombines TRBV2 with TRBJ1-2; D is undetermined. V was trimmed by 6 bases and J by 0 bases, leaving 11 bases between them. Germline CDR1 is SNHLY and CDR2 is FYNNEI. This CDR3 has 14 amino acids. CDR3 bases: TGTGCCAGCAGCGCCGACAAACCTAACTATGGCTACACCTTC. Encoded protein: CASSADKPNYGYTF.

J is TRBJ2-7 and V is TRBV7-8; 8 nucleotides align to TRBD1. Per the germline V gene, CDR1 is SGHVS and CDR2 is FQNEAQ. The CDR3 length is 14 residues. V dropped 5 bases and J dropped 2; count of bases not matched to a gene: 5. CDR3 in amino acids: CASSTSDRAYEQYF. For the CDR3, the DNA is TGTGCCAGCAGCACCTCGGACAGGGCCTACGAGCAGTACTTC.

There are a few counts of this clone. A much larger clone lies a single base off, so this may be a read error. The rearrangement joins TRBV5-4 to TRBJ2-5; unclear D gene. The CDR3 has 11 amino acids. V was pared by 2 bases and J by 3 bases, with 2 bases between. Germline CDR1 is SGHNT and CDR2 is YYREEE (reference sequence). CDR3 loop: CASSFKETQYF. The CDR3 bases are TGTGCCAGCAGCTTTAAAGAGACCCAGTACTTC.

V is TRBV5-8 and J is TRBJ2-5; 8 bases align to TRBD2. V trimming: 2 bases; J trimming: 3 bases; junction bases outside the gene matches: 6. The CDR3 totals 15 residues. Germline V CDR1 and CDR2: SGHTS, YDEGEE. CDR3 in amino acids: CASSFISGTEETQYF. DNA for the CDR3: TGTGCCAGCAGCTTTATTAGCGGGACTGAAGAGACCCAGTACTTC.

The rearrangement uses TRBV7-2 and TRBJ1-2; the match to TRBD1 covers 7 bases. Trimming took 1 base from V and 8 from J; bases not matched to a gene: 4. This CDR3 is built from 13 residues. Germline-derived CDR1 and CDR2 are SGHTA and FQGNSA. The DNA for the CDR3 is TGTGCCAGCAGCTTAGGACAGGGCGGCGGCTACACCTTC. Translation gives CASSLGQGGGYTF.

The chain links TRBV7-3 to TRBJ2-3; a possible D gene is TRBD2 (6 bases). The CDR3 has 15 residues. Germline assignment: CDR1 SGHTA and CDR2 FQGTGA. Trimming removed 1 base at V and 0 bases at J, with 8 bases between. The CDR3 bases are TGTGCCAGCAGCTTAAGTAGCGGTAGCACAGATACGCAGTATTTT. Translating it yields CASSLSSGSTDTQYF.

As to this clone: Other DNA sequences in this sample translate to the same CDR3. The rearrangement joins TRBV6-5 to TRBJ1-2; D is unresolved. In germline, CDR1 is MNHEY, CDR2 SVGAGI. This CDR3 comprises 14 residues. V gave up 0 bases and J gave up 2 bases, with 7 bases separating them. The CDR3 protein is CASSYSTGNYGYTF. The CDR3 coding sequence is TGTGCCAGCAGTTACTCGACGGGGAACTATGGCTACACCTTC.

Written as DNA, the CDR3 is TGTGCCTTCGGACTATCTCGTACAGATACGCAGTATTTT. Its translation: CAFGLSRTDTQYF. V gene TRBV30 combines with J gene TRBJ2-3, with D possibly TRBD2 on 6 matching bases. This CDR3 region has 13 residues. Trimming took off 7 bases at V and 3 bases at J, with 14 bases between the two ends. Germline loops: CDR1 GTSNPN, CDR2 SVGIG (reference sequence).

This clone showed up just a few times. The chain links TRBV6-1 to TRBJ2-1; 13 positions agree with TRBD2. The CDR3 has 14 residues. CDR1 is MNHNS, CDR2 SASEGT, per germline. Trimming took 3 bases from V and 8 from J; bases not matched to a gene: 1. The chain's CDR3 is CASSDGLAGDEQFF. The CDR3 DNA reads TGTGCCAGCAGTGACGGACTAGCGGGGGATGAGCAGTTCTTC.

This chain connects TRBV25-1 to TRBJ1-1; the D is unclear. Deletions cut 3 bases from V and 3 bases from J, with 14 bases between. The CDR3 totals 15 residues. Germline loops: CDR1 MGHDK, CDR2 SYGVNS. The CDR3 nucleotides are TGTGCCAGCAGTGACCCGAAAGAGGGCGACACTGAAGCTTTCTTT. Residues: CASSDPKEGDTEAFF.

The chain has TRBV20-1 and TRBJ2-1; D uncertain. The CDR3 is made up of 11 amino acids. Germline CDR1 is DFQATT and CDR2 is SNEGSKA (reference sequence). Deletions cut 7 bases from V and 10 bases from J, with 14 bases between. The DNA for the CDR3 is TGCAGTGTAATCGCCGTCCCAGAGCAGTTCTTC. Residues: CSVIAVPEQFF.

This clone was counted only a few times. V usage is TRBV7-9 and J usage is TRBJ2-4; weak D call: TRBD1 (6 bases). The V end was cut by 4 bases, the J end by 6 bases, with 16 bases between. The length of the CDR3 is 15 residues. Germline lookup yields CDR1 SEHNR and CDR2 FQNEAQ (reference sequence). The CDR3 loop is CASSSQTGSANIQYF. The CDR3 nucleotides read TGTGCCAGCAGCTCCCAAACAGGGAGCGCAAACATTCAGTACTTC.

A word on this clone: The same CDR3 can be traced to other DNA sequences in this sample. J is TRBJ1-1 and V is TRBV18; no reliable D call. Deletions cut 3 bases from V and 0 bases from J, with 5 bases between. The CDR3 has 13 residues. The germline V gene encodes CDR1 KGHSH and CDR2 LQKENI. Here the CDR3 DNA reads TGTGCCAGCTCACCGCAGATGAACACTGAAGCTTTCTTT. Protein product: CASSPQMNTEAFF.